One and the same sample provided the 8 T cell receptor beta chains below, sequenced in a study of cytomegalovirus exposure and HLA in healthy donors. 60 Vbeta and 13 Jbeta primers were used in PCR. Libraries were prepared by immunoSEQ multiplex PCR; TCRdb keeps only in-frame clonotypes and omits some of them. This table holds about 90,000 clones, 65% to 80% found once. Sequenced: PBMCs. The receptors stem from a woman in her late teens or twenties in good health and CMV-seropositive.

The chain combines TRBV5-8 with TRBJ2-7; weak D call: TRBD1 (7 bases). CDR1 is SGHTS, CDR2 YDEGEE, per germline. V shed 4 bases and J shed 0 bases, with 14 bases lying between them. The CDR3 is 15 amino acids. CDR3 sequence reads: CASSPAGQPSYEQYF. The DNA for the CDR3 is TGTGCCAGCAGCCCCGCGGGACAGCCCTCCTACGAGCAGTACTTC.

A word on this clone: Other DNA sequences in the sample encode the same CDR3. This chain connects TRBV4-2 to TRBJ1-5, with a possible D match to TRBD1 (5 bases). This CDR3 is 14 amino acids long. V dropped 4 bases and J dropped 5 bases, with 12 bases sitting between them. Germline CDR1 LGHNA, CDR2 YNFKEQ. This chain's CDR3 is CASSPAGGDQPQHF. DNA for the CDR3: TGTGCCAGCAGCCCCGCGGGAGGGGATCAGCCCCAGCATTTT.

The rearrangement links TRBV27 to TRBJ2-1; unclear D gene. The V gene lost 10 bases and the J gene lost 3 bases, with 16 bases spanning the gap. This CDR3 has 14 amino acids. Germline-derived CDR1 and CDR2 are MNHEY and SMNVEV (reference sequence). CDR3 in amino acids: CATSSRGFYNEQFF. The DNA of the CDR3 is TGTGCCACTTCCTCTCGAGGATTCTACAATGAGCAGTTCTTC.

The DNA of the CDR3 is TGTGCCAGCAGCCGAGAACTAGCCCTTTCCAGAGATACGCAGTATTTT. Protein sequence: CASSRELALSRDTQYF. V is TRBV4-2 and J is TRBJ2-3; possibly TRBD2 for D (6 bases). There are 16 residues in the CDR3. The V gene's germline CDR1 is LGHNA and CDR2 YNFKEQ. V shed 4 bases and J shed 5 bases, with 19 bases lying between them.

V gene TRBV27 combines with J gene TRBJ1-4; TRBD1 matches 9 bases. The V segment lost 6 bases and the J segment 0 bases; nucleotides outside the gene matches: 5. The CDR3 consists of 16 residues. Per germline, CDR1 MNHEY and CDR2 SMNVEV (reference sequence). The chain's CDR3 is CASRGTGPTTNEKLFF. CDR3 DNA sequence: TGTGCCAGCAGGGGGACAGGGCCTACAACTAATGAAAAACTGTTTTTT. Using reference TRBV27 and TRBJ1-4 for the parts outside the CDR3, the full variable domain is EAQVTQNPRYLITVTGKKLTVTCSQNMNHEYMSWYRQDPGLGLRQIYYSMNVEVTDKGDVPEGYKVSRKEKRNFPLILESPSPNQTSLYFCASRGTGPTTNEKLFFGSGTQLSVL.

This chain joins TRBV14 and TRBJ1-6; 9 bases line up with TRBD1. Germline V lookup: CDR1 SGHDN, CDR2 FVKESK. This CDR3 is 15 amino acids long. V gave up 4 bases and J gave up 6 bases; unmatched junction bases: 4. The CDR3 DNA follows: TGTGCCAGCAGCCTAGAGACAGGGGGTAATTCACCCCTCCACTTT. Protein sequence: CASSLETGGNSPLHF. The variable domain in full, completed from reference TRBV14 and TRBJ1-6, reads EAGVTQFPSHSVIEKGQTVTLRCDPISGHDNLYWYRRVMGKEIKFLLHFVKESKQDESGMPNNRFLAERTGGTYSTLKVQPAELEDSGVYFCASSLETGGNSPLHFGNGTRLTVT.

This chain connects TRBV9 to TRBJ2-5; D perhaps matches TRBD1 (6 bases). The V end was cut by 1 base, the J end by 5 bases, with 9 bases between. CDR1 SGDLS and CDR2 YYNGEE come from the germline V gene. CDR3 length: 13 residues. CDR3 sequence: CASSVRGLETQYF. CDR3 nucleotides: TGTGCCAGCAGCGTAAGGGGGTTGGAGACCCAGTACTTC.

The V gene is TRBV5-1, the J gene TRBJ2-2, with unresolved D. V was cut by 4 bases and J by 2 bases, with 12 bases left in between. The CDR3 has 15 amino acids. Looked up from germline, CDR1 is SGHRS and CDR2 is YFSETQ. This CDR3 reads CASSPETVNTGELFF. CDR3 coding DNA: TGCGCCAGCAGCCCAGAAACCGTTAACACCGGGGAGCTGTTTTTT.